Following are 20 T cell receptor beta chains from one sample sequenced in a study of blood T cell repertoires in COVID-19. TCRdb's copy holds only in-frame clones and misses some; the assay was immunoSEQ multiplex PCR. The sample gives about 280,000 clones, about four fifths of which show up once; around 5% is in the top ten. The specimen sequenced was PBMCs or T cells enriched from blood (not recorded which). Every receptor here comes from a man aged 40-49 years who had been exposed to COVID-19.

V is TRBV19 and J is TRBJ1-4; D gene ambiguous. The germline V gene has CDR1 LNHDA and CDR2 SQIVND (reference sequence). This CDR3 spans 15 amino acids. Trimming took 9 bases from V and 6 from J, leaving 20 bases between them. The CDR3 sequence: CASNPTVRNHEKLFF. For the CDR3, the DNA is TGTGCCAGCAACCCCACCGTGAGGAACCATGAAAAACTGTTTTTT.

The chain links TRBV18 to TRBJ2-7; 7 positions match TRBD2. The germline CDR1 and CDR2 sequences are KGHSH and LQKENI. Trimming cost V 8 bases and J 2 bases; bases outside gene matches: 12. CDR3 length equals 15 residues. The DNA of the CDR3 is TGTGCCAGCACCCAGGGCCGGGAGGCACCCTACGAGCAGTACTTC. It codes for CASTQGREAPYEQYF.

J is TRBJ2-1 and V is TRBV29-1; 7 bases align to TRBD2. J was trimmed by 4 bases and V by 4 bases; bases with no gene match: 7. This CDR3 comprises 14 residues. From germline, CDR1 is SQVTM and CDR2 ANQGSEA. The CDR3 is CSVVGGGIYNEQFF. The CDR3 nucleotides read TGCAGCGTTGTGGGGGGAGGGATTTACAATGAGCAGTTCTTC.

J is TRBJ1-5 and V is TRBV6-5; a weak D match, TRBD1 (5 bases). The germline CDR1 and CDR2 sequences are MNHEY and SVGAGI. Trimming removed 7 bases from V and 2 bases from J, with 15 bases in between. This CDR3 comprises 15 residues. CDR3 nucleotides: TGTGCCAGCATTTATTGGGGCCGCGGCAATCAGCCCCAGCATTTT. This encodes CASIYWGRGNQPQHF.

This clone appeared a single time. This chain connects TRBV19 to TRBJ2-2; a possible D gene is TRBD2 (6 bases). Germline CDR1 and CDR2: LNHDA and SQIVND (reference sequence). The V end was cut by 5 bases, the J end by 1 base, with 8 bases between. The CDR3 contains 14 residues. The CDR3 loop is CASSAGLNTGELFF. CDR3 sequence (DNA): TGTGCCAGTAGTGCGGGATTGAACACCGGGGAGCTGTTTTTT.

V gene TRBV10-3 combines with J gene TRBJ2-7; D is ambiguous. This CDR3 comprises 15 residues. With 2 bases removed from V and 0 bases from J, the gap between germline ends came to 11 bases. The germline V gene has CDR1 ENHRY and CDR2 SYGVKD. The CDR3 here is CAISEPTRNSYEQYF. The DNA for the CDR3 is TGTGCCATCAGTGAGCCCACACGAAACTCCTACGAGCAGTACTTC.

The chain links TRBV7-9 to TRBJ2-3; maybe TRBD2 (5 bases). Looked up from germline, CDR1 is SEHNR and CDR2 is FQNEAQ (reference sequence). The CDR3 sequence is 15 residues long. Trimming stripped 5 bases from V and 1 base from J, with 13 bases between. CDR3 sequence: CASSHQLEGTDTQYF. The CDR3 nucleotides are TGTGCCAGCAGCCATCAACTAGAAGGCACAGATACGCAGTATTTT.

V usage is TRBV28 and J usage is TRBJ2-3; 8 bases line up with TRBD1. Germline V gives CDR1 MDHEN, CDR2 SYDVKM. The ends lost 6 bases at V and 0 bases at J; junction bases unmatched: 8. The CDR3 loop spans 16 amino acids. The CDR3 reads CASSGTGRSSTDTQYF. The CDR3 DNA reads TGTGCCAGCAGCGGGACAGGACGATCAAGCACAGATACGCAGTATTTT.

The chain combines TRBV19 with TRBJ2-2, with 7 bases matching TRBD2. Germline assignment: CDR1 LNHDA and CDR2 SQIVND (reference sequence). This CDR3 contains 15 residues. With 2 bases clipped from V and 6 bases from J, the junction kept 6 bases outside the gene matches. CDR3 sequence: CASSISRGGAGELFF. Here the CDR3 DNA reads TGTGCCAGTAGTATATCCCGGGGAGGGGCCGGGGAGCTGTTTTTT.

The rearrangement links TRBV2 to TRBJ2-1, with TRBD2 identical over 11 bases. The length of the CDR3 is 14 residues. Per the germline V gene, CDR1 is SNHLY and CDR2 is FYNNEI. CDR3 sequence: CATLRTSGSGEQFF. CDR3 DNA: TGTGCTACTCTTCGGACTAGCGGGTCAGGTGAGCAGTTCTTC.

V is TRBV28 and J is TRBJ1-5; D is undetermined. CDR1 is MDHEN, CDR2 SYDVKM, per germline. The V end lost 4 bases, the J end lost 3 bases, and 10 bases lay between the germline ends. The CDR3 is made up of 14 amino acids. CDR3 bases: TGTGCCAGCAGTTATTACAGTCTCAATCAGCCCCAGCATTTT. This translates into CASSYYSLNQPQHF.

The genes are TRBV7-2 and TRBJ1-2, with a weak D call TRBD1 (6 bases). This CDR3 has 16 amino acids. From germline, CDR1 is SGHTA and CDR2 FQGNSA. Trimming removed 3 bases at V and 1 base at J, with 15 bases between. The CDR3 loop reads CASSLGGGVINYGYTF. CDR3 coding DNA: TGTGCCAGCAGCTTGGGGGGGGGCGTAATTAACTATGGCTACACCTTC. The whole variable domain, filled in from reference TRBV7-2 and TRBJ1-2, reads GAGVSQSPSNKVTEKGKDVELRCDPISGHTALYWYRQSLGQGLEFLIYFQGNSAPDKSGLPSDRFSAERTGGSVSTLTIQRTQQEDSAVYLCASSLGGGVINYGYTFGSGTRLTVV.

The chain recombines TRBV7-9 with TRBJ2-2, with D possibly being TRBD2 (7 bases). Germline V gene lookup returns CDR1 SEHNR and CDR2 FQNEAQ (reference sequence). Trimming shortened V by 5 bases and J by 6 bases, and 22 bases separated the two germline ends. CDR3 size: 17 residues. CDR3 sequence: CASSPGLTGGRAGELFF. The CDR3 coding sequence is TGTGCCAGCAGCCCTGGCTTGACGGGGGGCCGGGCCGGGGAGCTGTTTTTT.

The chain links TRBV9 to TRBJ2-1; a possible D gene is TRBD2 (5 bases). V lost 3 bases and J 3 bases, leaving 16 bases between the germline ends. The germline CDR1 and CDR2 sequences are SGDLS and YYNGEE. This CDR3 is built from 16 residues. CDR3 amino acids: CASSAGGSGSYNEQFF. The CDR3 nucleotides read TGTGCCAGCAGCGCGGGCGGAAGCGGAAGCTACAATGAGCAGTTCTTC.

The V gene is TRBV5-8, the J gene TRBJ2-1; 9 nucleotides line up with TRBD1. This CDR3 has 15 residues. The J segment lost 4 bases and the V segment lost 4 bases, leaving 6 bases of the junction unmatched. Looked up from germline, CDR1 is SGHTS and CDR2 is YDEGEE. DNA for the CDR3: TGTGCCAGCAGCCGCTCAGGGACAGGGTACAATGAGCAGTTCTTC. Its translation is CASSRSGTGYNEQFF. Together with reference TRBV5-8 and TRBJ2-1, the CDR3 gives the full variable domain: EAGVTQSPTHLIKTRGQQATLRCSPISGHTSVYWYQQALGLGLQFLLWYDEGEERNRGNFPPRFSGRQFPNYSSELNVNALELEDSALYLCASSRSGTGYNEQFFGPGTRLTVL.

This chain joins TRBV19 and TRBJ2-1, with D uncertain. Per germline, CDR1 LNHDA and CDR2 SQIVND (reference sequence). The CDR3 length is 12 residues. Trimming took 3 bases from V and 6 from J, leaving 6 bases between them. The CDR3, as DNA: TGTGCCAGTAGTATTTTCGGCAATGAGCAGTTCTTC. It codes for CASSIFGNEQFF.

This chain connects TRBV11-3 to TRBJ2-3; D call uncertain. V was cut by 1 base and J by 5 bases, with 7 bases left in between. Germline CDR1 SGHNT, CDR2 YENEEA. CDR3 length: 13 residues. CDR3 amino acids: CASSLGVKDTQYF. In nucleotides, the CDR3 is TGTGCCAGCAGCTTAGGAGTGAAAGATACGCAGTATTTT.

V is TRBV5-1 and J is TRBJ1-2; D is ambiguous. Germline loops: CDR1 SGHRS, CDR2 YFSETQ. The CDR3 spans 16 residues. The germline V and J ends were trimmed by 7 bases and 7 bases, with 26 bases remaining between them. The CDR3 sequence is CASHKKPNTGDFGYTF. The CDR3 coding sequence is TGCGCCAGCCACAAGAAGCCAAATACGGGAGATTTTGGCTACACCTTC.

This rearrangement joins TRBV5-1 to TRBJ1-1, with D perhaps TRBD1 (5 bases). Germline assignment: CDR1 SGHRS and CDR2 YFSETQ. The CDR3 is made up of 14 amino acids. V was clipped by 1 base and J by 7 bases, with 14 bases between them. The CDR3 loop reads CASSLSTSGGEAFF. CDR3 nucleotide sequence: TGCGCCAGCAGCTTGTCGACCTCGGGGGGTGAAGCTTTCTTT.

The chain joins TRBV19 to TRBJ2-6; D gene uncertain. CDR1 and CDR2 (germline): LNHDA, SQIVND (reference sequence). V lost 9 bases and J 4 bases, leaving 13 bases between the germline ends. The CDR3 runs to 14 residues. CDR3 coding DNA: TGTGCCAGCACCGACATCCTCGGGGCCAACGTCCTGACTTTC. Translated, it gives CASTDILGANVLTF.